A selection of T cell receptor beta chains follows, all from one sample in a study of cytomegalovirus exposure and HLA in healthy donors. Produced via immunoSEQ multiplex PCR; TCRdb's table is partial and in-frame only. This sample has 200,000 to 250,000 clones, with approximately 80% found just once. The sequencing input was PBMCs. These receptors originate from a man in his forties in good health and CMV-seronegative. Each CDR3 is given with its conserved first and last residue. A D gene is named only where the DNA matches it firmly. Clone sizes are given selectively: once, few, many, or a class where the clone is expanded.

D	V	J	size	DNA	CDR3
-	TRBV28	TRBJ2-6	few	TGTGCCAGCAGTTTATGGGGGCGCGGGGCCAACGTCCTGACTTTC	CASSLWGRGANVLTF
TRBD2	TRBV9	TRBJ2-1	-	TGTGCCAGCAGCGCTAGCGGAGTGCCACGATACAATGAGCAGTTCTTC	CASSASGVPRYNEQFF
TRBD1	TRBV4-3	TRBJ1-2	-	TGCGCCAGCAGCCCTTCGGACAGGGGAAACTATGGCTACACCTTC	CASSPSDRGNYGYTF
-	TRBV18	TRBJ1-6	-	TGTGCCAGCTCACCAATACAGTTTAATTCACCCCTCCACTTT	CASSPIQFNSPLHF
-	TRBV19	TRBJ2-1	-	TGTGCCAGTAGTATTAGGTACAGGGGACTTTACAATGAGCAGTTCTTC	CASSIRYRGLYNEQFF
TRBD2	TRBV14	TRBJ2-3	-	TGTGCCAGCAGCCAAGCGATAGCGGGGGATACGCAGTATTTT	CASSQAIAGDTQYF
-	TRBV5-6	TRBJ2-5	-	TGTGCCAGCAGCTTGATCCGGGCCATGAGAGGGGAGACCCAGTACTTC	CASSLIRAMRGETQYF
-	TRBV28	TRBJ1-3	-	TGTGCCAGCAGTTTAGGAGGATTTGGAAACACCATATATTTT	CASSLGGFGNTIYF
-	TRBV15	TRBJ1-3	-	TGTGCCACCCGCTTCGGGATTAGCTCTGGAAACACCATATATTTT	CATRFGISSGNTIYF
-	TRBV6-1	TRBJ2-3	-	TGTGCCAGCAGAGAAAGGGTTGGGAGCTCACCTCGTGGTTATTTT	CASRERVGSSPRGYF
TRBD2	TRBV12-5	TRBJ2-1	-	TGTGCTAGTGGCGAACCAGCTAGCGGGGCTTACAATGAGCAGTTCTTC	CASGEPASGAYNEQFF
-	TRBV27	TRBJ1-5	once	TGTGCCAGCAGTTTATACGGAGGCCGTCAGCCCCAGCATTTT	CASSLYGGRQPQHF
TRBD1	TRBV6-1	TRBJ2-7	-	TGTGCCAGCGGGCTTAGGACAGGCTTTCGGGAGCAGTACTTC	CASGLRTGFREQYF
TRBD2	TRBV9	TRBJ2-5	-	TGTGCCAGCAGCGTCGGGACTAGCGGGGGGACGGAGACCCAGTACTTC	CASSVGTSGGTETQYF
TRBD2	TRBV2	TRBJ2-3	-	TGTGCCAGCAGGGGACTAGCATCCACAAATACGCAGTATTTT	CASRGLASTNTQYF
TRBD2	TRBV9	TRBJ2-3	-	TGTGCCAGCAGCGTATGGGATAGCGGGGCCCTCGCGCAGTATTTT	CASSVWDSGALAQYF
-	TRBV7-9	TRBJ1-1	few	TGTGCCAGCAGCTACAATCGCGGAGGAGGAGCTTTCTTT	CASSYNRGGGAFF
TRBD1	TRBV19	TRBJ1-2	-	TGTGCCAGTAGTTCAGACAGGGTCGGGGGCTACACCTTC	CASSSDRVGGYTF
-	TRBV27	TRBJ1-1	once	TGTGCCAGCCGCAGACAGCTGAACACTGAAGCTTTCTTT	CASRRQLNTEAFF
TRBD1	TRBV4-1	TRBJ1-4	-	TGCGCCAGCAGCCGGGGACAGGCAACAACTAATGAAAAACTGTTTTTT	CASSRGQATTNEKLFF
-	TRBV21-1	TRBJ2-5	-	TGTGCCAGCAGCAAAACTCCGGGAGAGCGGGAGGAACAAGAGACCCAGTACTTC	CASSKTPGEREEQETQYF
-	TRBV10-3	TRBJ2-1	-	TGTGCCATCAGTGGCGCGAGCCCATCAGGGTCCTACAATGAGCAGTTCTTC	CAISGASPSGSYNEQFF
-	TRBV28	TRBJ1-5	-	TGTGCCAGCAGCACACATCAGCCCCAGCATTTT	CASSTHQPQHF
TRBD2	TRBV5-1	TRBJ2-7	-	TGCGCCAGCAGCTTGAGTAGCGGGGGAACCTACGAGCAGTACTTC	CASSLSSGGTYEQYF
TRBD1	TRBV5-6	TRBJ2-7	-	TGTGCCAGCAGTCAGAGGACAGGGGGGATTTACGAGCAGTACTTC	CASSQRTGGIYEQYF
-	TRBV7-3	TRBJ2-2	-	TGTGCCAGCAGCTTAACCGATCAGTACACCGGGGAGCTGTTTTTT	CASSLTDQYTGELFF